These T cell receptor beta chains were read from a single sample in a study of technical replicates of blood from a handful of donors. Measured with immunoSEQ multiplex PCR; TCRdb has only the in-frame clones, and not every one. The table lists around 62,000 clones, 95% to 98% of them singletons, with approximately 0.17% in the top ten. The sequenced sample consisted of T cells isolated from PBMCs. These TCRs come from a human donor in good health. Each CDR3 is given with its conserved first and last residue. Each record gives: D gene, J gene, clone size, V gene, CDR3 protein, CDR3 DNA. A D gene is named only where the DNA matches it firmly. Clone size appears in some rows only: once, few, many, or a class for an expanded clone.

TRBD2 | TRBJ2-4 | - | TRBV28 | CASSLRGVKNIQYF | TGTGCCAGCAGTTTACGGGGGGTTAAAAACATTCAGTACTTC
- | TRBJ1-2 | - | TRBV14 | CASSQVTANTFNYGYTF | TGTGCCAGCAGCCAAGTAACAGCCAACACTTTTAACTATGGCTACACCTTC
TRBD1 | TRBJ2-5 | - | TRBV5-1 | CASSYLGQDQETQYF | TGCGCCAGCAGCTACCTGGGACAGGACCAAGAGACCCAGTACTTC
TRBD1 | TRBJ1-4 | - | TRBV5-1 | CASTDGTGVPNEKLFF | TGCGCCAGCACCGACGGGACAGGAGTTCCTAATGAAAAACTGTTTTTT
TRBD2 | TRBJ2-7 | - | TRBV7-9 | CASSLAGSGRAYEQYF | TGTGCCAGCAGCTTAGCTGGTAGCGGGAGGGCCTACGAGCAGTACTTC
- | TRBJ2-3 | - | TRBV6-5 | CASSPWAGSTDTQYF | TGTGCCAGCAGCCCCTGGGCAGGGAGCACAGATACGCAGTATTTT
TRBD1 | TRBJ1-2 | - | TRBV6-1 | CASSEFGTGGAYGYTF | TGTGCCAGCAGTGAATTTGGGACAGGGGGGGCCTATGGCTACACCTTC
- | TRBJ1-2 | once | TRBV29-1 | CSVEVGGYGYTF | TGCAGCGTTGAAGTGGGGGGCTATGGCTACACCTTC
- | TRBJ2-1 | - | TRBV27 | CASSLNLYNEQFF | TGTGCCAGCAGTTTAAATCTCTACAATGAGCAGTTCTTC
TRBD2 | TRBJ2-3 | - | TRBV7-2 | CASSLPDGGGTDTQYF | TGTGCCAGCAGCTTACCCGATGGGGGGGGCACAGATACGCAGTATTTT
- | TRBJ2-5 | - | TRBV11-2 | CASSSVSRGETQYF | TGTGCCAGCAGCAGTGTATCACGGGGAGAGACCCAGTACTTC
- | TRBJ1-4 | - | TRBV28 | CASRLGATNEKLFF | TGTGCCAGCAGATTGGGCGCAACTAATGAAAAACTGTTTTTT
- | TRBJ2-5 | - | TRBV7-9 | CASSPNSETQYF | TGTGCCAGCAGCCCAAATTCAGAGACCCAGTACTTC
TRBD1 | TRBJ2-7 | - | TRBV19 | CASSAGTGGSYEQYF | TGTGCCAGTAGCGCGGGGACAGGGGGTTCCTACGAGCAGTACTTC
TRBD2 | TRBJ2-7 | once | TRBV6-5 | CASSYEARGAYEQYF | TGTGCCAGCAGTTACGAGGCGCGGGGGGCCTACGAGCAGTACTTC
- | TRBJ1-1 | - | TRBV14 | CASSQGNLNTEAFF | TGTGCCAGCAGCCAAGGTAATCTGAACACTGAAGCTTTCTTT
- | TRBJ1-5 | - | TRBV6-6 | CASVTASNQPQHF | TGTGCCAGCGTTACAGCTAGCAATCAGCCCCAGCATTTT
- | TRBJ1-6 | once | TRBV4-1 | CASSQLQGLNNSPLHF | TGCGCCAGCAGCCAATTGCAGGGACTCAATAATTCACCCCTCCACTTT
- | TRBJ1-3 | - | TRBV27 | CASSDFGNTIYF | TGTGCCAGCAGTGACTTCGGTAACACCATATATTTT
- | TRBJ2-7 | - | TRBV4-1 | CASSQEIRLEAYEQYF | TGCGCCAGCAGCCAAGAAATTAGGCTAGAGGCCTACGAGCAGTACTTC
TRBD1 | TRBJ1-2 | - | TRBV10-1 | CASNCFGSKKAGGVNYGYTF | TGCGCCAGCAATTGTTTCGGCAGCAAAAAAGCAGGGGGCGTAAACTATGGCTACACCTTC
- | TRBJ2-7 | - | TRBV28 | CASSTGSYEQYF | TGTGCCAGCAGTACAGGGTCCTACGAGCAGTACTTC
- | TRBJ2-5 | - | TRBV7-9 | CASSLSPRGRAEPQYF | TGTGCCAGCAGCTTGTCCCCGCGCGGGCGGGCGGAGCCCCAGTACTTC
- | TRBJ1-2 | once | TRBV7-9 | CASSLIEDGYTF | TGTGCCAGCAGCTTAATAGAGGATGGCTACACCTTC
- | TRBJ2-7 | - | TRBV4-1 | CASSQVLNSYEQYF | TGCGCCAGCAGCCAAGTTCTTAACTCCTACGAGCAGTACTTC
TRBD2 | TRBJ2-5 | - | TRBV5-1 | CASSIDSGAQETQYF | TGCGCCAGCAGCATAGATAGCGGGGCGCAAGAGACCCAGTACTTC
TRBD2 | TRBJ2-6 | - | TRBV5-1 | CASSFGAGSSGGSGANVLTF | TGCGCCAGCAGCTTCGGGGCAGGGTCTAGCGGCGGCTCTGGGGCCAACGTCCTGACTTTC
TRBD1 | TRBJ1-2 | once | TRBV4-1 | CASRKGAGNYGYTF | TGCGCCAGCAGGAAGGGGGCAGGGAACTATGGCTACACCTTC
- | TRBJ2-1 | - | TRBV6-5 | CASSYSGTTYNEQFF | TGTGCCAGCAGTTACAGTGGGACAACCTACAATGAGCAGTTCTTC